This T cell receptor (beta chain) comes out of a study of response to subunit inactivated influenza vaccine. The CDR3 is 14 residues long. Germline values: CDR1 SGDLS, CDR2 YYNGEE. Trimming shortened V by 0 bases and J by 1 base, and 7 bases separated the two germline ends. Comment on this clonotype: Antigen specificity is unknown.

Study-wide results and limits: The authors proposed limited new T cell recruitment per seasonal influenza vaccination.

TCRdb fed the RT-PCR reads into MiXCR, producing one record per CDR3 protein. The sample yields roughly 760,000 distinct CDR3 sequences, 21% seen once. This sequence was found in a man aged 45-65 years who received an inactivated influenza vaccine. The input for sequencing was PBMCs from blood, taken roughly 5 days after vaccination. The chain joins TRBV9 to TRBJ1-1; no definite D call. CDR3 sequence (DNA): TGTGCCAGCAGCGTAGATGTTGGGAACACTGAAGCTTTCTTT. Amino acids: CASSVDVGNTEAFF.